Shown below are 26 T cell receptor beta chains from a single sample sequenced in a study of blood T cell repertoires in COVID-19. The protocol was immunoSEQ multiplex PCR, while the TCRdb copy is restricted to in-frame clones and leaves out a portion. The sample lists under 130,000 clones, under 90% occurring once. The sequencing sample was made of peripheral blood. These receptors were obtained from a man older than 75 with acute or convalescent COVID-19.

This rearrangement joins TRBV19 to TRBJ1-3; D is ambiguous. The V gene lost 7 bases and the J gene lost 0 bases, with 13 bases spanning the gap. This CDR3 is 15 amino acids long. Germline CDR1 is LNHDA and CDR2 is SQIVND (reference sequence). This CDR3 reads CASTPRRGSGNTIYF. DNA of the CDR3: TGTGCCAGTACCCCCCGGCGGGGCTCTGGAAACACCATATATTTT.

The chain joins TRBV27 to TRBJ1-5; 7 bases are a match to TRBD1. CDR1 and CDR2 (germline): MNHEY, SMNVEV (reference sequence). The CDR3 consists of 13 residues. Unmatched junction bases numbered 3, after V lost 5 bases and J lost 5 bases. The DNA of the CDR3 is TGTGCCAGCAGTAAGCAGGGGGATCAGCCCCAGCATTTT. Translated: CASSKQGDQPQHF.

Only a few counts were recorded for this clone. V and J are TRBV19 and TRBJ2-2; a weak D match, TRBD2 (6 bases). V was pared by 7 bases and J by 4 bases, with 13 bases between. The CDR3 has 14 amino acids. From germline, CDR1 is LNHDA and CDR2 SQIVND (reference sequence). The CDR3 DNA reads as TGTGCCAGTACTCGGGACTCAAGCACCGGGGAGCTGTTTTTT. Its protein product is CASTRDSSTGELFF. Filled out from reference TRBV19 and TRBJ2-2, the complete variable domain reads DGGITQSPKYLFRKEGQNVTLSCEQNLNHDAMYWYRQDPGQGLRLIYYSQIVNDFQKGDIAEGYSVSREKKESFPLTVTSAQKNPTAFYLCASTRDSSTGELFFGEGSRLTVL.

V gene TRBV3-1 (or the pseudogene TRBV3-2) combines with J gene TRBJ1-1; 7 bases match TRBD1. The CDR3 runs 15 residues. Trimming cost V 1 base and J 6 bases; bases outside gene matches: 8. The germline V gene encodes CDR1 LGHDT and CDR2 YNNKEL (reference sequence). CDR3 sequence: CASSQGTGLKAEAFF. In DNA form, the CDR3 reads TGTGCCAGCAGCCAAGGGACAGGTTTAAAAGCTGAAGCTTTCTTT.

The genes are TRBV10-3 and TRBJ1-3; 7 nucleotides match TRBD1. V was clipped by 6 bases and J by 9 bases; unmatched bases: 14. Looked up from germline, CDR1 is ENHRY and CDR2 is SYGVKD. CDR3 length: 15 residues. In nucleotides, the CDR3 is TGTGCCATCAGCTTGGGACAGCTGACTGGTACCACCATATATTTT. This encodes CAISLGQLTGTTIYF.

DNA for the CDR3: TGTGCCAGCAACGGTGCGGGGCAAGAGACCCAGTACTTC. Its translation: CASNGAGQETQYF. The chain has TRBV2 and TRBJ2-5; the D gene is possibly TRBD2 (6 bases). The CDR3 sequence is 13 residues long. V shed 7 bases and J shed 2 bases, with 11 bases lying between them. Germline values: CDR1 SNHLY, CDR2 FYNNEI.

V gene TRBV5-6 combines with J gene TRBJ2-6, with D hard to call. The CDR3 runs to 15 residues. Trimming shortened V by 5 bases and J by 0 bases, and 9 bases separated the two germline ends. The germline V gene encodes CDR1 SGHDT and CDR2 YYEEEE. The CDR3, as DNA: TGTGCCAGCAGTTCATACAGCTCTGGGGCCAACGTCCTGACTTTC. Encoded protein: CASSSYSSGANVLTF. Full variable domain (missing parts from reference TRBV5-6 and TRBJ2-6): DAGVTQSPTHLIKTRGQQVTLRCSPKSGHDTVSWYQQALGQGPQFIFQYYEEEERQRGNFPDRFSGHQFPNYSSELNVNALLLGDSALYLCASSSYSSGANVLTFGAGSRLTVL.

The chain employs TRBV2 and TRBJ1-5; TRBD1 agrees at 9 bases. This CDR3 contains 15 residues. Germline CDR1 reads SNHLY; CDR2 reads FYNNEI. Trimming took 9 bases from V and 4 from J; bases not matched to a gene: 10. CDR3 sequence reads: CASSIPGTGNQPQHF. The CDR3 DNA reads TGTGCCAGTAGTATACCCGGGACAGGGAATCAGCCCCAGCATTTT.

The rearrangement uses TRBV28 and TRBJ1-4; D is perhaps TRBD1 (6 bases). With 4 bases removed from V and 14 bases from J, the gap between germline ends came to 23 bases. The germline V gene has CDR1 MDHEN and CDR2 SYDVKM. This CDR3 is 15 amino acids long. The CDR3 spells CASSSPSPTGEFLFF. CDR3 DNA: TGTGCCAGCAGTTCACCCTCACCGACAGGTGAATTTCTGTTTTTT.

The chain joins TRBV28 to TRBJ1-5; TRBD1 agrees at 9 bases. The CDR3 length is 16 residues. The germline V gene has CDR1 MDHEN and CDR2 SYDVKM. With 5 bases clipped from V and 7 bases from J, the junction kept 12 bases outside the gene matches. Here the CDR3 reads CASSPTGQGLLQPQHF. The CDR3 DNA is TGTGCCAGCAGTCCTACCGGACAGGGGTTGCTCCAGCCCCAGCATTTT.

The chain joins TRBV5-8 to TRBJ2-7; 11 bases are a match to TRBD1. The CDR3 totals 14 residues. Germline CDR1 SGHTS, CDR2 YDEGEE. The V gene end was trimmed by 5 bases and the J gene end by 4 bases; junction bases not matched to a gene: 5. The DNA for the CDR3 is TGTGCCAGCAGTATCCGGGACAGGGGGTACGAGCAGTACTTC. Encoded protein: CASSIRDRGYEQYF.

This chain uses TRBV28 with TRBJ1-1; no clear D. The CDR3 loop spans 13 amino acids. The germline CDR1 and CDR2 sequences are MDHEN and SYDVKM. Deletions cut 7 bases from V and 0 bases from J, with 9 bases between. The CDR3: CASNLIMNTEAFF. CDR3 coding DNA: TGTGCCAGCAATCTAATCATGAACACTGAAGCTTTCTTT.

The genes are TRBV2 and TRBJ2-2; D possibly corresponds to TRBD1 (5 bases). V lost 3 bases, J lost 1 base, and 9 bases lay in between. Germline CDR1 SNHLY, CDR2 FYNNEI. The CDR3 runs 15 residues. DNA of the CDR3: TGTGCCAGCAGTGACAGGGCTAGGAACACCGGGGAGCTGTTTTTT. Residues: CASSDRARNTGELFF.

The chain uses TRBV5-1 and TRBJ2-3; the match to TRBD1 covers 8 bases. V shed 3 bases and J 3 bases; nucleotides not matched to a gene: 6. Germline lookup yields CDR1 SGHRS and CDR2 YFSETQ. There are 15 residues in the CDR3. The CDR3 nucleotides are TGCGCCAGCAGCTCCGACAGGGGAATGACAGATACGCAGTATTTT. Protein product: CASSSDRGMTDTQYF.

CDR3 protein: CASSSRPQTSSYNSPLHF. The CDR3 DNA reads as TGTGCCAGCAGCTCAAGACCCCAGACTAGCTCCTATAATTCACCCCTCCACTTT. The J gene is TRBJ1-6, the V gene TRBV11-2; the D is unclear. The CDR3 length is 18 residues. V was pared by 4 bases and J by 0 bases, with 16 bases between. Germline V gene data show CDR1 as SGHAT and CDR2 as FQNNGV.

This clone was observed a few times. CDR3 sequence: CASSSLGQGTGYTF. CDR3 nucleotides: TGTGCCAGCAGTTCCCTGGGACAGGGGACTGGCTACACCTTC. V gene TRBV28 combines with J gene TRBJ1-2; 10 bases align to TRBD1. The CDR3 is 14 amino acids. The germline V gene has CDR1 MDHEN and CDR2 SYDVKM. V was clipped by 4 bases and J by 7 bases; unmatched bases: 6.

DNA of the CDR3: TGCAGCGTTACTACAGGGGGCAATCAGCCCCAGCATTTT. Amino acid sequence: CSVTTGGNQPQHF. The rearrangement uses TRBV29-1 and TRBJ1-5, with 7 bases matching TRBD1. Germline-derived CDR1 and CDR2 are SQVTM and ANQGSEA. The CDR3 is 13 amino acids. V dropped 5 bases and J dropped 2; count of bases not matched to a gene: 3.

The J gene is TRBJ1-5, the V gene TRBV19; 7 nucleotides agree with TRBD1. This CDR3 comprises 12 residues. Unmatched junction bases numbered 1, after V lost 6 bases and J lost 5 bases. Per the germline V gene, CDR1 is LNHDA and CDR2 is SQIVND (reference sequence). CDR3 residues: CASRTGYQPQHF. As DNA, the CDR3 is TGTGCCAGTAGGACAGGGTATCAGCCCCAGCATTTT.

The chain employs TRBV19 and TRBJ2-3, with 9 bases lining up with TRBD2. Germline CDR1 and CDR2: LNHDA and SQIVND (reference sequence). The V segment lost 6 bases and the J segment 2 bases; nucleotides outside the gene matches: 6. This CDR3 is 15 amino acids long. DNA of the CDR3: TGTGCCAGTAGAGAGACTAGCGGTCTCACAGATACGCAGTATTTT. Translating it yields CASRETSGLTDTQYF.

The CDR3 region is CASSPQVTSYEQYF. Here the CDR3 DNA reads TGCGCCAGCAGCCCGCAGGTGACCTCCTACGAGCAGTACTTC. The genes are TRBV5-1 and TRBJ2-7; D is unclear. Between the trimmed V and J ends, which lost 4 bases and 0 bases, there was a span of 11 bases. Germline V lookup: CDR1 SGHRS, CDR2 YFSETQ. The CDR3 contains 14 residues.

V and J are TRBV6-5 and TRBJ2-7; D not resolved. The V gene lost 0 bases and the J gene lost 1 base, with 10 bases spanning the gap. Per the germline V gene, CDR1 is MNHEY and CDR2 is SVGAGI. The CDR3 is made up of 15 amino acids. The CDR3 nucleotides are TGTGCCAGCAGTTACTCGATAGCTGCGTCCTACGAGCAGTACTTC. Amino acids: CASSYSIAASYEQYF.

CDR3 DNA: TGTGCCACCAGTGATACCGTACAGGGAAGAGGCTACACCTTC. This sequence encodes CATSDTVQGRGYTF. This chain joins TRBV24-1 and TRBJ1-2, with TRBD1 as a possible D gene (6 bases). Germline CDR1 KGHDR, CDR2 SFDVKD. Trimming pared 3 bases from V and 8 bases from J, leaving 15 bases between. The CDR3 has 14 amino acids.

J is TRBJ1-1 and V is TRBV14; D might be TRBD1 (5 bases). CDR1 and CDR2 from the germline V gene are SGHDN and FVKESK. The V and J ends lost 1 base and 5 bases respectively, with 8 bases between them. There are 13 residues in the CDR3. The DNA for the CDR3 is TGTGCCAGCAGCCAAGGGACACGTACTGAAGCTTTCTTT. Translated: CASSQGTRTEAFF.

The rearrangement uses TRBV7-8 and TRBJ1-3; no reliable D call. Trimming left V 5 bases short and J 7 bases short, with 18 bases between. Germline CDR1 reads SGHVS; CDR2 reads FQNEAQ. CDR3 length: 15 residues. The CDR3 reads CASSHLRAGGNTIYF. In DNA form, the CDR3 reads TGTGCCAGCAGCCATTTGAGGGCTGGCGGCAACACCATATATTTT.

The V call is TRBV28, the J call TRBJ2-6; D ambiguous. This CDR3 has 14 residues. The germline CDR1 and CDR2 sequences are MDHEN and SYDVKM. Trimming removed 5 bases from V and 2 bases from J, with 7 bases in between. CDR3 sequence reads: CASSPYPGANVLTF. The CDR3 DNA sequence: TGTGCCAGCAGTCCCTACCCTGGGGCCAACGTCCTGACTTTC.

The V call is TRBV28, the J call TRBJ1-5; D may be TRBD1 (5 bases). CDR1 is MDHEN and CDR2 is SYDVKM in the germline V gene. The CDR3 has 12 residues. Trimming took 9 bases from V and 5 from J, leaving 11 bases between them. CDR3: CASDSNHQPQHF. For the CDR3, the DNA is TGTGCCAGTGACAGCAACCATCAGCCCCAGCATTTT.